This T cell receptor (beta chain) stems from a study of blood T cell repertoires in COVID-19. Individuals aged roughly 18 to 100 years were recruited from 24 US areas. Data came from immunoSEQ multiplex PCR; TCRdb stores just in-frame clones and leaves some out. The sample includes 260,000 or so clones, 88% seen only once; the top ten take roughly 1.2%. Sequenced sample: PBMCs or T cells enriched from blood (not recorded which). This sequence originates from a woman between 40 and 50 years old with acute COVID-19.

CDR3 coding DNA: TGCAGCGCTCGGACGGGAATGAACACTGAAGCTTTCTTT. Protein: CSARTGMNTEAFF. This rearrangement joins TRBV29-1 to TRBJ1-1, with D hard to call. The CDR3 loop spans 13 amino acids. Germline CDR1 SQVTM, CDR2 ANQGSEA. V lost 7 bases, J lost 0 bases, and 12 bases lay in between.